Shown below are 5 T cell receptor beta chains from a single sample sequenced in a study of T cell clonality in common variable immunodeficiency. Study findings and constraints: In common variable immunodeficiency, TCR beta chains reportedly carried fewer deletions and N-nucleotide insertions.

These receptors' targets are unknown. TCRdb's table, derived via immunoSEQ multiplex PCR, lists solely in-frame clones and lacks some. The sample presents around 30,000 clones, none singletons. The specimen sequenced was peripheral blood mononuclear cells. These receptors came from a human donor with common variable immunodeficiency.

A remark on this clone: The read halts 3 residues ahead of the CDR3 end, with the missing end drawn from the germline J gene. The chain is built from TRBV18 and TRBJ1-1, with unresolved D. The CDR3 totals 16 residues. V was pared by 3 bases and J by 0 bases, with 14 bases between. The germline CDR1 and CDR2 sequences are KGHSH and LQKENI. The CDR3 here is CASSPLAEQMNTEAFF. The DNA read from the CDR3 is TGTGCCAGCTCACCCCTGGCCGAACAAATGAACACTGAA.

This clone was counted a few times. The CDR3 goes on 3 residues after the read ends, and that part is filled in from the germline J gene. The chain employs TRBV6-1 and TRBJ2-3; 10 bases line up with TRBD2. The CDR3 runs 17 residues. Germline V CDR1 and CDR2: MNHNS, SASEGT. The J segment lost 5 bases and the V segment lost 2 bases, leaving 10 bases of the junction unmatched. The CDR3 loop is CASSEWLAGVSVDTQYF. The DNA read from the CDR3 is TGTGCCAGCAGTGAATGGCTAGCGGGAGTAAGTGTAGATACG.

This clone has more than one count but fewer than ten. With the read ending 3 residues before the CDR3 end, the germline J gene is used to fill in that end. The rearrangement joins TRBV7-9 to TRBJ1-3, with D possibly TRBD1 on 5 matching bases. This CDR3 is built from 15 residues. Trimming stripped 3 bases from V and 4 bases from J, with 13 bases between. Germline CDR1 is SEHNR and CDR2 is FQNEAQ (reference sequence). The CDR3 protein is CASSFWTPGGNTIYF. The CDR3 bases that were read are TGTGCCAGCAGCTTCTGGACACCCGGCGGAAACACC.

A remark on this clone: The read terminates 3 residues ahead of where the CDR3 ends, so the germline J gene completes it. This chain joins TRBV30 and TRBJ2-5; D remains ambiguous. Trimming removed 0 bases from V and 1 base from J, with 6 bases in between. This CDR3 has 13 amino acids. Looked up from germline, CDR1 is GTSNPN and CDR2 is SVGIG (reference sequence). Incomplete CDR3 DNA: TGTGCCTGGAGTGTATCTCTCCAAGAGACC. Its protein is CAWSVSLQET. From start to end, the CDR3 is CAWSVSLQETQYF.

About this clone: The read halts 3 residues ahead of the CDR3 end, with the missing end drawn from the germline J gene. The V and J genes are TRBV30 and TRBJ2-7; 9 bases line up with TRBD2. Germline V gene data show CDR1 as GTSNPN and CDR2 as SVGIG (reference sequence). After removal of 1 base from V and 3 bases from J, the junction contained 10 bases not matched to a gene. The CDR3 has 16 amino acids. CDR3 sequence reads: CAWSDLGGTSSYEQYF. The covered CDR3 bases are TGTGCCTGGAGTGACTTAGGTGGGACTAGCAGCTACGAG. Together with reference TRBV30 and TRBJ2-7, the CDR3 gives the full variable domain: SQTIHQWPATLVQPVGSPLSLECTVEGTSNPNLYWYRQAAGRGLQLLFYSVGIGQISSEVPQNLSASRPQDRQFILSSKKLLLSDSGFYLCAWSDLGGTSSYEQYFGPGTRLTVT.